This T cell receptor beta chain was identified in a study of shared clonotypes between healthy human individuals. Study-wide results and caveats: Limitation of the genetic and exposure-history diversity represented came from the few donors.

The V segment lost 4 bases and the J segment 0 bases; nucleotides outside the gene matches: 6. Germline V gives CDR1 SGDLS, CDR2 YYNGEE. The CDR3 loop spans 16 amino acids. Terminally differentiated effector memory CD45RA+ cells were excluded from the naive CD8 cells, which were CD45RO-negative and positively selected for CCR7. In regard to this clone: As yet, its antigen is unknown.

Produced via immunoSEQ multiplex PCR; TCRdb's table is partial and in-frame only. The sample comprises roughly 2,000,000 clones, just under 95% of which are singletons, and around 1.7% rests with the top ten. Sequenced input: naive CD8+ T cells from PBMCs. The receptor was isolated from a young man in good health. Some clones in this sample may be carry-over from other donors' samples. This chain uses TRBV9 with TRBJ2-1; 8 bases align to TRBD2. The CDR3 loop is CASSSRTSPSYNEQFF. The DNA for the CDR3 is TGTGCCAGCAGCTCAAGGACTAGCCCCTCCTACAATGAGCAGTTCTTC.